A selection of T cell receptor beta chains follows, all from one sample in a study of T-cell reconstitution after alpha-beta-depleted transplantation in children. MiXCR, run by TCRdb on the PCR reads, gives a single entry per CDR3 protein. The repertoire consists of hundreds of thousands of distinct CDR3 sequences, with about 15% occurring once and the leading ten covering 0.8% to 1.1%. Sequencing was performed on PBMCs from the stem cell graft donor, taken from the stem cell graft. These receptors came from a human donor who donated a stem cell graft to a child with acute myeloid leukemia. The CDR3 runs from the conserved cysteine through the conserved F or W. A D gene is named only where the DNA matches it firmly. Not all rows give a size; the values are once, few, many and, for expanded clones, a class.

cdr3_length	clone_size	j_call	v_call	d_call	cdr3_nt	cdr3_aa
15	few	TRBJ1-5	TRBV28	TRBD1	TGTGCCAGCAGTTTAGCCGGACAGGGCCATCAGCCCCAGCATTTT	CASSLAGQGHQPQHF
14	.	TRBJ1-3	TRBV6-1	TRBD1	TGTGCCAGCATCGACAGGGCCTCTGGAAACACCATATATTTT	CASIDRASGNTIYF
15	many	TRBJ2-4	TRBV27	.	TGTGCCAGCAGTCCAACTAGTGGGGGAAAGAACATTCAGTACTTC	CASSPTSGGKNIQYF
15	.	TRBJ2-3	TRBV7-6	TRBD2	TGTGCCAGCAGCATAACGGGGGGGCTGACAGATACGCAGTATTTT	CASSITGGLTDTQYF
16	many	TRBJ2-1	TRBV20-1	.	TGCAGTGCTAGAGATTTTGGAGGGGGGGCAGGGAATGAGCAGTTCTTC	CSARDFGGGAGNEQFF
13	many	TRBJ2-7	TRBV29-1	.	TGCAGCGTTGAGGGAGATGAGGGTTTCGAGCAGTACTTC	CSVEGDEGFEQYF
15	many	TRBJ1-6	TRBV7-2	TRBD1	TGTGCCAGCACCTTCTTGACAGGGGGCGATTCACCCCTCCACTTT	CASTFLTGGDSPLHF
14	few	TRBJ1-6	TRBV14	TRBD1	TGTGCCAGCAGCCAAGGAGGGGGCGGGACACCCCTCCACTTT	CASSQGGGGTPLHF
13	.	TRBJ1-2	TRBV25-1	.	TGTGCCAGCAGTGAATCGGGGGGACGTGGCTACACCTTC	CASSESGGRGYTF
13	.	TRBJ2-3	TRBV10-3	.	TGTGCCATCAGTGATCCCCCCACAGATACGCAGTATTTT	CAISDPPTDTQYF
14	many	TRBJ2-3	TRBV12-3/TRBV12-4	.	TGTGCCAGCAGTCCGAGGGGGGGCGGGTATACGCAGTATTTT	CASSPRGGGYTQYF
14	few	TRBJ2-5	TRBV29-1	.	TGCAGCGTTGACCCTTGGGGGCGGAGAGAGACCCAGTACTTC	CSVDPWGRRETQYF
11	many	TRBJ1-1	TRBV29-1	.	TGCAGCGTTGGAGAGAGGGAACGGGCTTTCTTT	CSVGERERAFF
12	many	TRBJ2-5	TRBV5-6	.	TGTGCCAGCAGCTTACGCAGGCAGACCCAGTACTTC	CASSLRRQTQYF
15	few	TRBJ2-7	TRBV27	.	TGTGCCAGCAGTTTTAGGGGATCGAGCCTCTACGAGCAGTACTTC	CASSFRGSSLYEQYF
15	.	TRBJ1-1	TRBV9	TRBD1	TGTGCCAGCACCACAGAGGGGACAGGGGGGACTGAAGCTTTCTTT	CASTTEGTGGTEAFF
15	.	TRBJ1-1	TRBV5-1	TRBD1	TGCGCCAGCAGCCGGACAGGGGGCGAATATACTGAAGCTTTCTTT	CASSRTGGEYTEAFF
14	.	TRBJ2-1	TRBV7-9	.	TGTGCCAGCAGCTTTTGGACAGACAACAATGAGCAGTTCTTC	CASSFWTDNNEQFF
15	few	TRBJ2-1	TRBV7-9	.	TGTGCCAGCAGCTTTGGGTACGGGGAAGAGAATGAGCAGTTCTTC	CASSFGYGEENEQFF
14	many	TRBJ1-5	TRBV7-2	.	TGTGCCAGCAGCTTAGTGAAGGGGGAACAGCCCCAGCATTTT	CASSLVKGEQPQHF
18	.	TRBJ2-6	TRBV12-3/TRBV12-4	TRBD2	TGTGCCAGCAGCCCGCTCCGGGACTACAGCTCTGGGGCCAACGTCCTGACTTTC	CASSPLRDYSSGANVLTF
14	.	TRBJ1-6	TRBV7-9	.	TGTGCCAGCAGCTTAGATTCGGGGGTATCACCCCTCCACTTT	CASSLDSGVSPLHF
15	.	TRBJ2-3	TRBV4-3	.	TGCGCCAGCAGCCAAGGGGAGCGGAGCACAGATACGCAGTATTTT	CASSQGERSTDTQYF
13	.	TRBJ1-5	TRBV20-1	.	TGCAGTGCTAGAGATCCAGGCTATCAGCCCCAGCATTTT	CSARDPGYQPQHF
16	many	TRBJ2-3	TRBV2	TRBD2	TGTGCCAGCGGACCACCGGTTAGCGGGGGGGCAGATACGCAGTATTTT	CASGPPVSGGADTQYF
17	.	TRBJ2-6	TRBV5-1	TRBD2	TGCGCCAGCAGCTTACTAGCGGGGGTATCTGGGGCCAACGTCCTGACTTTC	CASSLLAGVSGANVLTF
13	many	TRBJ2-1	TRBV20-1	TRBD1	TGCAGTGCTCACGTGACAGGGGACAATGAGCAGTTCTTC	CSAHVTGDNEQFF
16	.	TRBJ2-3	TRBV5-1	.	TGCGCCAGCAGCTTGGAGGCAGGCGCGCCCACAGATACGCAGTATTTT	CASSLEAGAPTDTQYF
12	many	TRBJ2-1	TRBV5-1	.	TGCGCCAGCAGCTTTTACGCTAATGAGCAGTTCTTC	CASSFYANEQFF
16	few	TRBJ1-5	TRBV5-6	.	TGTGCCAGCAGCTGGGGGGTGGGAAGAAGCAATCAGCCCCAGCATTTT	CASSWGVGRSNQPQHF
17	.	TRBJ2-3	TRBV5-6	.	TGTGCCAGCAGCCCCACACGGCCCAATTTGGGCACAGATACGCAGTATTTT	CASSPTRPNLGTDTQYF
14	.	TRBJ1-4	TRBV5-1	.	TGCGCCAGCAGCTTAAGAGCAACTAATGAAAAACTGTTTTTT	CASSLRATNEKLFF
14	few	TRBJ1-2	TRBV12-3/TRBV12-4	.	TGTGCCAGCAGTGGGGAGGGTCCTAACTATGGCTACACCTTC	CASSGEGPNYGYTF
12	many	TRBJ1-2	TRBV20-1	.	TGCAGTGCTAGACGTCAGAACTATGGCTACACCTTC	CSARRQNYGYTF
15	few	TRBJ2-1	TRBV5-6	TRBD1	TGTGCCAGCAGCTTAGACAGGGTAATTCACAATGAGCAGTTCTTC	CASSLDRVIHNEQFF
14	few	TRBJ1-4	TRBV19	TRBD1	TGTGCCAGTAGTGTCGACAGGGCTAGCGAAAAACTGTTTTTT	CASSVDRASEKLFF
15	once	TRBJ2-2	TRBV2	.	TGTGCCAGCAGACCCCTGGGACAGAACACCGGGGAGCTGTTTTTT	CASRPLGQNTGELFF
14	.	TRBJ2-1	TRBV28	.	TGTGCCAGCAGTTTACTAGGGGGATCGAATGAGCAGTTCTTC	CASSLLGGSNEQFF
15	.	TRBJ2-1	TRBV7-2	TRBD2	TGTGCCAGCACCAACCTAGCGGGGTATGGGAATGAGCAGTTCTTC	CASTNLAGYGNEQFF
11	few	TRBJ2-1	TRBV12-3/TRBV12-4	.	TGTGCCAGCAGGCAGAGCAATGAGCAGTTCTTC	CASRQSNEQFF
13	few	TRBJ2-1	TRBV7-9	.	TGTGCCAGCAGCCGAGTAGGGATCAATGAGCAGTTCTTC	CASSRVGINEQFF
14	many	TRBJ2-5	TRBV7-9	.	TGTGCCAGCAGCCCTAAGGACAGTCAAGAGACCCAGTACTTC	CASSPKDSQETQYF
16	.	TRBJ2-3	TRBV28	TRBD2	TGTGCCAGCAGTTCCGGGACTAGCGGGGCAACAGATACGCAGTATTTT	CASSSGTSGATDTQYF
13	many	TRBJ2-1	TRBV5-1	.	TGCGCCAGCAGCTTGAATGTAGCTTATGAGCAGTTCTTC	CASSLNVAYEQFF
12	many	TRBJ2-7	TRBV12-3/TRBV12-4	.	TGTGCCAGCAGTTTCTCCGCTTCCGAGCAGTACTTC	CASSFSASEQYF
16	many	TRBJ1-5	TRBV12-3/TRBV12-4	.	TGTGCCAGCAGTTTTTCCGCGGGCTTCAGCAATCAGCCCCAGCATTTT	CASSFSAGFSNQPQHF
13	few	TRBJ1-5	TRBV5-6	TRBD1	TGTGCCAGCAGCTCACAGGGGGCTGGGCCCCAGCATTTT	CASSSQGAGPQHF
16	.	TRBJ2-2	TRBV4-2	.	TGTGCCAGCAGCCCTATCTTGACGGGGGTCACCAGGGAGCTGTTTTTT	CASSPILTGVTRELFF
14	many	TRBJ2-1	TRBV29-1	.	TGCAGCGTTCGATTTTTGCCAGACTACAATGAGCAGTTCTTC	CSVRFLPDYNEQFF
14	many	TRBJ1-3	TRBV12-3/TRBV12-4	.	TGTGCCAGCAGTGAAGCGGGGTTCGGAAACACCATATATTTT	CASSEAGFGNTIYF
15	many	TRBJ2-7	TRBV20-1	TRBD2	TGCAGTGCTAGAGATGTAGGAGCGGGGTCCTACGAGCAGTACTTC	CSARDVGAGSYEQYF
13	few	TRBJ2-3	TRBV6-6	.	TGTGCCAGCAGTTGGGGGACCACAGATACGCAGTATTTT	CASSWGTTDTQYF
14	.	TRBJ2-4	TRBV12-3/TRBV12-4	.	TGTGCCAGTTCCTTTATGGAAGCCAAAAACATTCAGTACTTC	CASSFMEAKNIQYF
11	many	TRBJ2-5	TRBV20-1	TRBD2	TGCAGTGCTAGGACTAGCGGGACCCAGTACTTC	CSARTSGTQYF
13	.	TRBJ2-3	TRBV11-3	.	TGTGCCAGCAGCCTAACGCCCGGGGATACGCAGTATTTT	CASSLTPGDTQYF
17	few	TRBJ1-5	TRBV20-1	.	TGCAGTGCTAGAGATTCCAAGGCGCCGAGTACCAATCAGCCCCAGCATTTT	CSARDSKAPSTNQPQHF
17	many	TRBJ1-6	TRBV20-1	.	TGCAGTGCTAGAGATCGGAGGAGGGGGGGCTCAAATTCACCCCTCCACTTT	CSARDRRRGGSNSPLHF
15	few	TRBJ2-4	TRBV6-1	.	TGTGCCAGCTCTCTCGGGGCCGGGACCAAAAACATTCAGTACTTC	CASSLGAGTKNIQYF
17	.	TRBJ1-1	TRBV4-1	.	TGCGCCAGCAGCCAAGATGATGGAAGCGCCCCTTACACTGAAGCTTTCTTT	CASSQDDGSAPYTEAFF
17	few	TRBJ2-1	TRBV12-3/TRBV12-4	TRBD1	TGTGCCAGCAGTTTAGCGATAGGACAGGGAACCTACAATGAGCAGTTCTTC	CASSLAIGQGTYNEQFF